The 32 T cell receptor beta chains below all came from one sample that was sequenced in a study of graft-versus-host responses after intestinal transplantation. These receptors are not linked to any known antigen. Produced via immunoSEQ multiplex PCR; TCRdb's table is partial and in-frame only. The sample yields some 97,000 clones, roughly 84% seen once. Sample: unstimulated CD4+ T cells sorted from spleen or lymph node cells, taken before transplant. The receptor source for this set is a human donor who was the organ donor for an intestinal transplant.

This clone has just a few counts. The rearrangement uses TRBV28 and TRBJ1-1; 8 bases align to TRBD1. J lost 7 bases, V lost 8 bases, and 9 bases had no gene match. This CDR3 contains 13 residues. Per germline, CDR1 MDHEN and CDR2 SYDVKM. This CDR3 is CASLRPGTGEAFF. The CDR3, as DNA: TGTGCCAGCCTCAGGCCCGGGACAGGTGAAGCTTTCTTT.

This clone was picked up one time. This same CDR3 is encoded by further DNA sequences in the sample. The chain recombines TRBV5-1 with TRBJ1-2; tentative D call: TRBD1 (5 bases). This CDR3 is built from 14 residues. The V and J ends lost 4 bases and 2 bases respectively, with 12 bases between them. Germline lookup yields CDR1 SGHRS and CDR2 YFSETQ. The CDR3 region is CASSLGTVNYGYTF. The CDR3, as DNA: TGCGCCAGCAGCCTCGGGACGGTCAACTATGGCTACACCTTC.

V gene TRBV28 combines with J gene TRBJ2-7; the match to TRBD1 covers 8 bases. CDR1 and CDR2 from the germline V gene are MDHEN and SYDVKM. The CDR3 is 14 amino acids. After removal of 2 bases from V and 4 bases from J, the junction contained 4 bases not matched to a gene. The CDR3 region has the DNA TGTGCCAGCAGTTTACGGGACAGGTTTTACGAGCAGTACTTC. Its translation: CASSLRDRFYEQYF.

In its sample, this clone was seen a few times. The CDR3 protein is CAISDRVLLGEQFF. CDR3 nucleotide sequence: TGTGCCATCAGCGATCGGGTCCTACTCGGGGAGCAGTTCTTC. This rearrangement joins TRBV10-3 to TRBJ2-1; D gene ambiguous. This CDR3 comprises 14 residues. The V gene lost 6 bases and the J gene lost 10 bases, with 19 bases spanning the gap. CDR1 and CDR2 (germline): ENHRY, SYGVKD.

The chain employs TRBV5-1 and TRBJ1-2; D is uncertain. Trimming took off 7 bases at V and 6 bases at J, with 19 bases between the two ends. CDR1 SGHRS and CDR2 YFSETQ come from the germline V gene. The CDR3 has 14 residues. The CDR3 sequence: CASSVGRQSDGYTF. Here the CDR3 DNA reads TGCGCCAGCTCCGTAGGCAGGCAGTCTGATGGCTACACCTTC.

The gene calls are TRBV11-1 and TRBJ2-7; D might be TRBD1 (6 bases). Trimming left V 2 bases short and J 8 bases short, with 10 bases between. There are 12 residues in the CDR3. CDR1 and CDR2 from the germline V gene are SGHAT and FQDESV (reference sequence). In DNA, the CDR3 is TGTGCCAGCAGCTTAAGGACAGACAAGCAGTACTTC. This codes for CASSLRTDKQYF.

The rearrangement uses TRBV6-5 and TRBJ1-2; D not resolved. Germline CDR1 reads MNHEY; CDR2 reads SVGAGI. The CDR3 is 15 amino acids. The V end lost 6 bases, the J end lost 3 bases, and 17 bases lay between the germline ends. CDR3 DNA: TGTGCCAGCAGGTCAAGGGAACACCTCTACTATGGCTACACCTTC. Translated: CASRSREHLYYGYTF.

V usage is TRBV28 and J usage is TRBJ2-7, with 8 bases lining up with TRBD1. J gave up 4 bases and V 4 bases, and 6 bases lay outside the gene matches. The CDR3 consists of 14 residues. Germline CDR1 MDHEN, CDR2 SYDVKM. The CDR3 DNA reads as TGTGCCAGCAGTTGGGGGCAGGGGGCTTACGAGCAGTACTTC. Translated, it gives CASSWGQGAYEQYF.

The chain links TRBV23-1 to TRBJ1-6; D gene uncertain. Being an ORF, TRBV23-1 has a function that is uncertain. The CDR3 is 9 amino acids. The germline V and J ends were trimmed by 10 bases and 7 bases, with 2 bases remaining between them. CDR3 sequence reads: CATNSPLHF. The CDR3 DNA sequence: TGCGCCACAAATTCACCCCTCCACTTT.

This chain links TRBV30 with TRBJ2-5, with TRBD1 as a possible D gene (6 bases). Trimming removed 0 bases at V and 5 bases at J, with 13 bases between. Germline CDR1 is GTSNPN and CDR2 is SVGIG (reference sequence). The CDR3 is 14 amino acids. In DNA, the CDR3 is TGTGCCTGGAGTGTAGGGACAATTATTGAGACCCAGTACTTC. Translation gives CAWSVGTIIETQYF.

The DNA for the CDR3 is TGTGCCTGGAGATCTCTGGGTTCGGTTCTTGGAAACACCATATATTTT. Translation: CAWRSLGSVLGNTIYF. This rearrangement joins TRBV30 to TRBJ1-3; D unresolved. V lost 3 bases and J 3 bases, leaving 18 bases between the germline ends. Germline CDR1 and CDR2: GTSNPN and SVGIG (reference sequence). This CDR3 is built from 16 residues.

V is TRBV5-6 and J is TRBJ1-2, with D possibly matching TRBD1 (5 bases). The CDR3 length is 14 residues. V shed 6 bases and J shed 6 bases, with 18 bases lying between them. Germline V CDR1 and CDR2: SGHDT, YYEEEE. The CDR3 DNA follows: TGTGCCAGCACCCCGACCGACAGCGCCAATGGCTACACCTTC. Residues: CASTPTDSANGYTF.

In DNA, the CDR3 is TGTGCCAGCAGCTCTAGCGGGGGGGTCGATGAGCAGTTCTTC. Its protein product is CASSSSGGVDEQFF. This chain uses TRBV7-3 with TRBJ2-1; 12 bases line up with TRBD2. Germline values: CDR1 SGHTA, CDR2 FQGTGA. The V segment lost 4 bases and the J segment 8 bases; nucleotides outside the gene matches: 3. CDR3 length: 14 amino acids.

This clone appeared a single time. V and J are TRBV6-1 and TRBJ1-1; the D gene is possibly TRBD1 (5 bases). CDR3 length: 14 residues. Germline V gene lookup returns CDR1 MNHNS and CDR2 SASEGT. V was shortened by 7 bases and J by 4 bases, with 16 bases between the two germline ends. Here the CDR3 reads CASTQRAGTTEAFF. Here the CDR3 DNA reads TGTGCCAGCACCCAGCGTGCAGGGACCACTGAAGCTTTCTTT.

In this sample, this clone turned up a few times. The rearrangement joins TRBV28 to TRBJ1-1; D unresolved. Germline assignment: CDR1 MDHEN and CDR2 SYDVKM. The ends were cut back, 6 bases at V and 0 bases at J, with 14 bases in the middle. This CDR3 is 15 amino acids long. As DNA, the CDR3 is TGTGCCAGCAGACCGATGGGCAGCATGAACACTGAAGCTTTCTTT. It encodes CASRPMGSMNTEAFF.

The CDR3: CASSVGSGHNTGELFF. CDR3 sequence (DNA): TGTGCCAGCAGCGTAGGGTCGGGACATAACACCGGGGAGCTGTTTTTT. The V gene is TRBV9, the J gene TRBJ2-2; D possibly corresponds to TRBD1 (6 bases). Trimming cost V 0 bases and J 2 bases, with 11 bases left between them. This CDR3 is 16 amino acids long. Germline V gene data show CDR1 as SGDLS and CDR2 as YYNGEE.

The chain employs TRBV2 and TRBJ2-5; 12 bases match TRBD2. Trimming at V came to 6 bases and at J to 0 bases, leaving 8 bases not matched to a gene. There are 17 residues in the CDR3. The germline V gene encodes CDR1 SNHLY and CDR2 FYNNEI. The CDR3 region is CASSVLTSGGYQETQYF. The DNA of the CDR3 is TGTGCCAGCAGCGTACTGACTAGCGGGGGTTACCAAGAGACCCAGTACTTC.

The chain uses TRBV5-4 and TRBJ2-7; TRBD1 is a possible D gene (5 bases). The germline CDR1 and CDR2 sequences are SGHNT and YYREEE (reference sequence). Trimming stripped 2 bases from V and 0 bases from J, with 15 bases between. CDR3 size: 16 residues. CDR3 DNA sequence: TGTGCCAGCAGCTTTGGTGCAGGGCTTAACTCCTACGAGCAGTACTTC. Encoded protein: CASSFGAGLNSYEQYF.

This chain connects TRBV6-6 to TRBJ2-2; D ambiguous. V was cut by 6 bases and J by 2 bases, with 4 bases left in between. Germline assignment: CDR1 MNHNY and CDR2 SVGAGI (reference sequence). This CDR3 comprises 12 residues. CDR3 amino acids: CASSLNTGELFF. The CDR3 DNA follows: TGTGCCAGCAGCCTCAACACCGGGGAGCTGTTTTTT.

The V and J genes are TRBV6-6 and TRBJ2-5; D is undetermined. The CDR3 totals 15 residues. Germline CDR1 is MNHNY and CDR2 is SVGAGI (reference sequence). Trimming removed 2 bases at V and 2 bases at J, with 12 bases between. DNA of the CDR3: TGTGCCAGCAGTTACCCTAGGTGGGATCAAGAGACCCAGTACTTC. It is translated as CASSYPRWDQETQYF.

This sequence joins TRBV5-1 and TRBJ1-4, with TRBD1 matching 10 bases. Trimming at V came to 5 bases and at J to 6 bases, leaving 10 bases not matched to a gene. Germline V lookup: CDR1 SGHRS, CDR2 YFSETQ. The CDR3 is made up of 16 amino acids. CDR3 sequence: CASRPARTGGYEKLFF. DNA for the CDR3: TGCGCCAGCAGACCTGCTCGGACAGGGGGTTATGAAAAACTGTTTTTT.

The gene calls are TRBV2 and TRBJ2-1; 8 nucleotides align to TRBD2. With 9 bases clipped from V and 6 bases from J, the junction kept 13 bases outside the gene matches. The germline gives CDR1 SNHLY, CDR2 FYNNEI. The CDR3 covers 15 residues. The CDR3 is CASSLSLAATNEQFF. CDR3 sequence (DNA): TGTGCCAGTAGCTTGTCACTAGCGGCCACCAATGAGCAGTTCTTC.

The chain has TRBV18 and TRBJ1-1, with no clear D. Germline CDR1 KGHSH, CDR2 LQKENI. This CDR3 has 12 residues. V was trimmed by 2 bases and J by 2 bases, leaving 3 bases between them. The chain's CDR3 is CASSPANTEAFF. The CDR3 nucleotides are TGTGCCAGCTCACCAGCCAACACTGAAGCTTTCTTT.

The chain employs TRBV6-4 and TRBJ2-1; TRBD2 aligns across 10 bases. Trimming at V came to 5 bases and at J to 7 bases, leaving 5 bases not matched to a gene. There are 14 residues in the CDR3. Germline V gene data show CDR1 as MRHNA and CDR2 as SNTAGT. CDR3 nucleotides: TGTGCCAGCAGTCAGCGGGGGGGCCTGAATGAGCAGTTCTTC. Protein: CASSQRGGLNEQFF.

The rearrangement uses TRBV7-8 and TRBJ2-7, with a weak D call TRBD2 (7 bases). CDR3 size: 16 residues. CDR1 and CDR2 from the germline V gene are SGHVS and FQNEAQ. V gave up 5 bases and J gave up 3 bases, with 20 bases separating them. The DNA of the CDR3 is TGTGCCAGCAGCCCCGAGGGGGGGTATGGCAACTACGAGCAGTACTTC. Translation gives CASSPEGGYGNYEQYF.

The sample holds one count of this clone. The genes are TRBV9 and TRBJ1-6, with a weak D call TRBD1 (6 bases). This CDR3 region has 14 residues. The V gene's germline CDR1 is SGDLS and CDR2 YYNGEE. The V gene lost 5 bases and the J gene lost 11 bases, with 17 bases spanning the gap. The CDR3 region is CASSLNLQGPPLHF. The DNA of the CDR3 is TGTGCCAGCAGTTTAAACCTCCAGGGGCCACCCCTCCACTTT. The whole variable domain, filled in from reference TRBV9 and TRBJ1-6, reads DSGVTQTPKHLITATGQRVTLRCSPRSGDLSVYWYQQSLDQGLQFLIQYYNGEERAKGNILERFSAQQFPDLHSELNLSSLELGDSALYFCASSLNLQGPPLHFGNGTRLTVT.

The chain joins TRBV10-3 to TRBJ2-7, with D possibly being TRBD1 or TRBD2 (5 bases each). This CDR3 contains 16 residues. The V gene lost 10 bases and the J gene lost 0 bases, with 22 bases spanning the gap. Germline V lookup: CDR1 ENHRY, CDR2 SYGVKD. The DNA for the CDR3 is TGTGCCACACCCGCCGTCGGGGCCCCTAGCTCCTACGAGCAGTACTTC. Amino acid sequence: CATPAVGAPSSYEQYF.

In this sample, this clone turned up once. The chain carries TRBV6-5 and TRBJ2-7; D is perhaps TRBD2 (7 bases). The V end lost 0 bases, the J end lost 2 bases, and 14 bases lay between the germline ends. CDR3 length: 16 residues. Germline V gives CDR1 MNHEY, CDR2 SVGAGI. The CDR3: CASSYSGGGSAYEQYF. The CDR3 DNA reads TGTGCCAGCAGTTACTCAGGCGGGGGCTCGGCCTACGAGCAGTACTTC.

V is TRBV4-1 and J is TRBJ1-2; no clear D. Germline V gene data show CDR1 as MGHRA and CDR2 as YSYEKL. This CDR3 spans 14 amino acids. V was trimmed by 0 bases and J by 1 base, leaving 6 bases between them. The CDR3 nucleotides are TGCGCCAGCAGCCAAGAGGCTCTTAACTATGGCTACACCTTC. Protein sequence: CASSQEALNYGYTF.

The chain carries TRBV5-1 and TRBJ2-3; no clear D gene. V was pared by 7 bases and J by 2 bases, with 11 bases between. This CDR3 spans 13 amino acids. Germline V CDR1 and CDR2: SGHRS, YFSETQ. The CDR3 bases are TGCGCCAGCTGTCGGGCTCTCACAGATACGCAGTATTTT. This translates into CASCRALTDTQYF.

This clone is a singleton in its sample. This chain joins TRBV5-1 and TRBJ1-1; D may be TRBD1 (6 bases). The CDR3 contains 15 residues. Germline V lookup: CDR1 SGHRS, CDR2 YFSETQ. Deletions cut 3 bases from V and 1 base from J, with 13 bases between. The CDR3 sequence: CASSSQVGANTEAFF. The CDR3 nucleotides are TGCGCCAGCAGCTCTCAGGTGGGGGCGAACACTGAAGCTTTCTTT.

The chain carries TRBV19 and TRBJ2-4; D perhaps matches TRBD2 (6 bases). Trimming took 5 bases from V and 0 from J, leaving 11 bases between them. The CDR3 covers 15 residues. The germline V gene has CDR1 LNHDA and CDR2 SQIVND (reference sequence). This CDR3 is CASSQGEVAKNIQYF. The CDR3 DNA reads TGTGCCAGTAGTCAAGGGGAGGTAGCCAAAAACATTCAGTACTTC.